These 15 T cell receptor beta chains came from one sample sequenced in a study of T-cell reconstitution after alpha-beta-depleted transplantation in children. Unique molecular identifiers were incorporated when the TCRbeta library was constructed. One entry per CDR3 protein results from TCRdb running MiXCR on the PCR reads. This sample has a few thousand distinct CDR3 sequences, with 9.5% to 12% found just once. This sample comprised PBMCs, mostly from graft donor cells, obtained 360 days after TCRalphabeta/CD19-depleted stem cell transplant. The source is a patient under 10 years old who had a stem cell transplant for inherited bone marrow failure, so the T cells may come from the graft donor.

The J gene is TRBJ1-4, the V gene TRBV7-8, with D tentatively TRBD1 (5 bases). The germline V gene has CDR1 SGHVS and CDR2 FQNEAQ. This CDR3 has 15 residues. V gave up 0 bases and J gave up 13 bases, with 18 bases separating them. The DNA of the CDR3 is TGTGCCAGCAGCTTAGCGGTGGGGCGCCGGGGGACACTGTTTTTT. It translates to CASSLAVGRRGTLFF.

This clonotype is medium-sized by share. This chain uses TRBV12-3 or TRBV12-4 with TRBJ1-1, with TRBD1 identical over 9 bases. The CDR3 is made up of 14 amino acids. Germline trimming cut 7 bases from V and 5 bases from J; bases unmatched to any gene: 8. The CDR3 region is CASNVQGASTEAFF. The DNA of the CDR3 is TGTGCCAGCAACGTACAGGGGGCGAGTACTGAAGCTTTCTTT.

The gene calls are TRBV5-1 and TRBJ2-7, with D tentatively TRBD1 (6 bases). The CDR3 is 15 residues long. Germline values: CDR1 SGHRS, CDR2 YFSETQ. V lost 0 bases, J lost 3 bases, and 13 bases lay in between. The CDR3: CASSLALGANYEQYF. CDR3 DNA sequence: TGCGCCAGCAGCTTGGCTCTGGGGGCCAACTACGAGCAGTACTTC.

This clonotype was detected ten times or more. This chain links TRBV18 with TRBJ2-1; D remains ambiguous. In germline, CDR1 is KGHSH, CDR2 LQKENI. V was cut by 5 bases and J by 7 bases, with 9 bases left in between. The CDR3 extends over 12 amino acids. The CDR3 nucleotides read TGTGCCAGCTCAGTGTTTAAGAATGAGCAGTTCTTC. It specifies CASSVFKNEQFF.

This clonotype has a count of ten or more. V gene TRBV7-9 combines with J gene TRBJ1-5, with D possibly being TRBD1 (5 bases). Per germline, CDR1 SEHNR and CDR2 FQNEAQ (reference sequence). This CDR3 spans 15 amino acids. Deletions cut 5 bases from V and 2 bases from J, with 13 bases between. The CDR3 DNA follows: TGTGCCAGCAGCCCCGGGAGGGGTGGCAATCAGCCCCAGCATTTT. Protein: CASSPGRGGNQPQHF.

In its sample, this clonotype was seen many times. The CDR3 is CASSTPGQGSVGEQYF. In DNA form, the CDR3 reads TGTGCCAGCAGTACACCGGGACAGGGATCGGTCGGCGAGCAGTACTTC. The chain carries TRBV6-2 or TRBV6-3 and TRBJ2-7, with 9 positions matching TRBD1. CDR1 is MNHEY and CDR2 is SVGEGT in the germline V gene. Trimming removed 5 bases from V and 6 bases from J; junction bases left unmatched: 14. The CDR3 length is 16 residues.

V is TRBV5-5 and J is TRBJ1-1; D is possibly TRBD1 (5 bases). The CDR3 extends over 11 amino acids. Germline lookup yields CDR1 SGHKS and CDR2 YYEKEE (reference sequence). Trimming left V 5 bases short and J 5 bases short, with 7 bases between. CDR3 in DNA: TGTGCCAGCAGACGACAGACTGAAGCTTTCTTT. Protein: CASRRQTEAFF.

This clonotype showed up many times. The chain links TRBV7-7 to TRBJ1-1; D is ambiguous. Trimming shortened V by 0 bases and J by 1 base, and 3 bases separated the two germline ends. CDR1 is SSHAT, CDR2 FNYEAQ, per germline (reference sequence). The CDR3 loop spans 13 amino acids. Written as DNA, the CDR3 is TGTGCCAGCAGCTTAGCGGGGAACACTGAAGCTTTCTTT. Translating it yields CASSLAGNTEAFF.

The sample holds many counts of this clonotype. The chain links TRBV4-3 to TRBJ2-7, with 11 bases aligning to TRBD2. The V gene's germline CDR1 is LGHNA and CDR2 YSLEER. The CDR3 is 16 amino acids. V was pared by 3 bases and J by 2 bases, with 6 bases of the junction left unmatched. CDR3 coding DNA: TGCGCCAGCAGCCAGCTATATAGCGGGAGGGCCTACGAGCAGTACTTC. Translated: CASSQLYSGRAYEQYF.

This clonotype is classed as medium-sized. This sequence joins TRBV7-9 and TRBJ2-3; 12 bases line up with TRBD1. CDR3 size: 16 residues. Germline V gene lookup returns CDR1 SEHNR and CDR2 FQNEAQ (reference sequence). With 5 bases clipped from V and 6 bases from J, the junction kept 9 bases outside the gene matches. The CDR3: CASSPPGTGGLDTQYF. In DNA, the CDR3 is TGTGCCAGCAGCCCACCCGGGACAGGGGGCTTGGATACGCAGTATTTT.

This clonotype was observed many times. The chain employs TRBV19 and TRBJ1-2, with D unresolved. The V end lost 1 base, the J end lost 7 bases, and 7 bases lay between the germline ends. The length of the CDR3 is 12 residues. Germline CDR1 reads LNHDA; CDR2 reads SQIVND (reference sequence). CDR3 protein: CASSIAGVGYTF. Here the CDR3 DNA reads TGTGCCAGTAGTATAGCGGGAGTTGGCTACACCTTC.

This clonotype was seen at least ten times. The chain joins TRBV5-1 to TRBJ2-2; 7 bases are shared with TRBD2. The CDR3 consists of 14 residues. The trim removed 3 bases at V and 1 base at J, leaving 0 bases unmatched. CDR1 is SGHRS and CDR2 is YFSETQ in the germline V gene. In DNA, the CDR3 is TGCGCCAGCAGCTCTAGCGGGAACACCGGGGAGCTGTTTTTT. Its translation: CASSSSGNTGELFF.

In this sample, this clonotype turned up many times. The chain uses TRBV12-3 or TRBV12-4 and TRBJ1-4; no clear D. The germline V and J ends were trimmed by 7 bases and 10 bases, with 10 bases remaining between them. The CDR3 has 11 residues. The CDR3 region is CASTPSGKLFF. The CDR3 coding sequence is TGTGCCAGCACCCCTAGCGGAAAACTGTTTTTT.

Many counts were recorded for this clonotype. The chain couples TRBV6-5 to TRBJ2-5, with TRBD2 matching over 7 bases. Germline trimming cut 2 bases from V and 2 bases from J; bases unmatched to any gene: 5. Germline V gives CDR1 MNHEY, CDR2 SVGAGI. This CDR3 has 15 amino acids. CDR3 DNA sequence: TGTGCCAGCAGTTACGGTGCGGGAGATCAAGAGACCCAGTACTTC. It codes for CASSYGAGDQETQYF.

By proportion, this clonotype is medium-sized. The rearrangement uses TRBV29-1 and TRBJ2-3; the D gene is possibly TRBD1 (5 bases). Germline CDR1 SQVTM, CDR2 ANQGSEA. V lost 6 bases, J lost 0 bases, and 7 bases lay in between. The CDR3 length is 12 residues. CDR3 bases: TGCAGCGTAGACAGCAGCACAGATACGCAGTATTTT. It is translated as CSVDSSTDTQYF.